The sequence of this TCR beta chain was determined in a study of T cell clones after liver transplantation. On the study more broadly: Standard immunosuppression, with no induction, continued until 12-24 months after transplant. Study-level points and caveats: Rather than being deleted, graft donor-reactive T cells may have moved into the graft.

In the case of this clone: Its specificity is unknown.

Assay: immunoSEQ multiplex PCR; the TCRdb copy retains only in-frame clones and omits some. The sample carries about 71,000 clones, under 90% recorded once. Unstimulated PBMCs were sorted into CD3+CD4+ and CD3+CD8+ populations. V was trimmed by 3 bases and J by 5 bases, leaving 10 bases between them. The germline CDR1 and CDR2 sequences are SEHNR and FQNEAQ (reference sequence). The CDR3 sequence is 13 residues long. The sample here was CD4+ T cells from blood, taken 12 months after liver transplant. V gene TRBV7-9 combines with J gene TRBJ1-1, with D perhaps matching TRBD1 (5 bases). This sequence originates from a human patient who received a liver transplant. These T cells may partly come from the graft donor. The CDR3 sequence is CASSLTGQTEAFF. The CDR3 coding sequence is TGTGCCAGCAGCTTGACGGGGCAGACTGAAGCTTTCTTT.